A single sample is the source of the 21 T cell receptor beta chains below, sequenced in a study of CD8+ T cells in alopecia areata. Treatment indicated: oral pan-JAK inhibitor, 5-10 mg twice daily. Extracted RNA was reverse transcribed into cDNA, the sequencing template. Measured with immunoSEQ multiplex PCR; TCRdb has only the in-frame clones, and not every one. The sample lists about 270,000 clones, around three fifths seen once, with around 0.84% in the top ten. The sequenced sample was CD4+ T cells sorted from blood, obtained around week 53, from a patient treated with tofacitinib. These receptors were obtained from a human donor with alopecia areata.

This clone was counted a few times. This rearrangement joins TRBV25-1 to TRBJ1-5; no clear D gene. This CDR3 comprises 13 residues. CDR1 MGHDK and CDR2 SYGVNS come from the germline V gene. V lost 4 bases and J 4 bases, leaving 8 bases between the germline ends. The CDR3 DNA reads TGTGCCAGCAGTGTGGGCGGGAATCAGCCCCAGCATTTT. Amino acid sequence: CASSVGGNQPQHF.

The chain uses TRBV5-1 and TRBJ2-2; the D is unclear. This CDR3 has 13 residues. Germline V gene data show CDR1 as SGHRS and CDR2 as YFSETQ. The V end was cut by 0 bases, the J end by 6 bases, with 6 bases between. The CDR3 nucleotides are TGCGCCAGCAGCTTGGCTCCCCCCGGGGAGCTGTTTTTT. Translated: CASSLAPPGELFF.

This rearrangement joins TRBV9 to TRBJ2-3; D gene uncertain. This CDR3 has 11 amino acids. Germline CDR1 SGDLS, CDR2 YYNGEE. V was cut by 3 bases and J by 5 bases, with 4 bases left in between. The CDR3 nucleotides are TGTGCCAGCAGCGCAGAAGATACGCAGTATTTT. This encodes CASSAEDTQYF.

The rearrangement links TRBV5-6 to TRBJ2-3; D possibly matches TRBD1 or TRBD2 (7 bases each). V was trimmed by 7 bases and J by 2 bases, leaving 14 bases between them. This CDR3 has 14 residues. From germline, CDR1 is SGHDT and CDR2 YYEEEE. The chain's CDR3 is CASQGGPYTDTQYF. DNA for the CDR3: TGTGCCAGCCAGGGGGGGCCCTACACAGATACGCAGTATTTT.

This clone was recorded only once. The chain carries TRBV30 and TRBJ1-5, with TRBD1 matching 8 bases. The CDR3 contains 13 residues. Germline CDR1 is GTSNPN and CDR2 is SVGIG (reference sequence). After removal of 7 bases from V and 3 bases from J, the junction contained 5 bases not matched to a gene. In DNA, the CDR3 is TGTGCCTTAGACAGGGGACCCAATCAGCCCCAGCATTTT. Translated, it gives CALDRGPNQPQHF. The entire variable domain, with the rest obtained from reference TRBV30 and TRBJ1-5, is as follows: SQTIHQWPATLVQPVGSPLSLECTVEGTSNPNLYWYRQAAGRGLQLLFYSVGIGQISSEVPQNLSASRPQDRQFILSSKKLLLSDSGFYLCALDRGPNQPQHFGDGTRLSIL.

The rearrangement links TRBV29-1 to TRBJ1-4, with D maybe TRBD1 (6 bases). The CDR3 length is 13 residues. The germline gives CDR1 SQVTM, CDR2 ANQGSEA. Trimming took off 7 bases at V and 8 bases at J, with 17 bases between the two ends. CDR3 bases: TGCAGCGGCCAGGGGCCTGGTCGGGAAAAACTGTTTTTT. Protein product: CSGQGPGREKLFF. The variable domain in full, completed from reference TRBV29-1 and TRBJ1-4, reads SAVISQKPSRDICQRGTSLTIQCQVDSQVTMMFWYRQQPGQSLTLIATANQGSEATYESGFVIDKFPISRPNLTFSTLTVSNMSPEDSSIYLCSGQGPGREKLFFGSGTQLSVL.

This chain links TRBV2 with TRBJ1-5; TRBD1 aligns across 8 bases. J gave up 9 bases and V 0 bases, and 7 bases lay outside the gene matches. The CDR3 sequence is 15 residues long. Germline CDR1 reads SNHLY; CDR2 reads FYNNEI. The CDR3 spells CASSEARTGLPPQHF. The CDR3 nucleotides read TGTGCCAGCAGTGAAGCAAGGACAGGGCTTCCGCCCCAGCATTTT.

CDR3 in DNA: TGTGCCAGCAGCTCGAGACAGAGCAATCAGCCCCAGCATTTT. Its protein is CASSSRQSNQPQHF. The gene calls are TRBV7-2 and TRBJ1-5; TRBD1 might be the D (5 bases). The CDR3 sequence is 14 residues long. V was pared by 4 bases and J by 1 base, with 8 bases between. Looked up from germline, CDR1 is SGHTA and CDR2 is FQGNSA.

The chain combines TRBV12-5 with TRBJ2-5; the D is unclear. The CDR3 is 14 residues long. CDR1 and CDR2 from the germline V gene are LGHNT and FRNRAP. The V end lost 2 bases, the J end lost 2 bases, and 9 bases lay between the germline ends. The CDR3, as DNA: TGTGCTAGTGGTTTGCTTAGCTGGCAAGAGACCCAGTACTTC. Its translation is CASGLLSWQETQYF.

V usage is TRBV12-5 and J usage is TRBJ1-2; D call uncertain. The CDR3 runs to 13 residues. Germline V lookup: CDR1 LGHNT, CDR2 FRNRAP. The V end was cut by 7 bases, the J end by 0 bases, with 9 bases between. CDR3 in DNA: TGTGCTAGTGCCCCGGGGACTAACTATGGCTACACCTTC. It specifies CASAPGTNYGYTF.

This clone was observed once. The V gene is TRBV5-4, the J gene TRBJ2-7; D gene uncertain. V gave up 4 bases and J gave up 7 bases, with 15 bases separating them. Germline CDR1 reads SGHNT; CDR2 reads YYREEE (reference sequence). The CDR3 totals 13 residues. The CDR3 reads CASSPQTSREQYF. As DNA, the CDR3 is TGTGCCAGCAGCCCGCAGACGTCCCGAGAGCAGTACTTC.

This sequence joins TRBV9 and TRBJ2-2; D perhaps matches TRBD1 (6 bases). This CDR3 comprises 16 residues. V lost 4 bases and J 5 bases, leaving 18 bases between the germline ends. Germline V lookup: CDR1 SGDLS, CDR2 YYNGEE. CDR3: CASSPRTDIRTGELFF. In DNA, the CDR3 is TGTGCCAGCAGCCCTCGGACAGATATTCGAACCGGGGAGCTGTTTTTT.

This clone was counted once. V gene TRBV9 combines with J gene TRBJ1-1, with 7 bases fitting TRBD1. CDR3 length equals 14 residues. CDR1 and CDR2 (germline): SGDLS, YYNGEE. Germline trimming cut 3 bases from V and 0 bases from J; bases unmatched to any gene: 2. CDR3 sequence reads: CASSAGQMNTEAFF. For the CDR3, the DNA is TGTGCCAGCAGCGCGGGACAGATGAACACTGAAGCTTTCTTT.

The chain couples TRBV30 to TRBJ1-1; tentatively, D is TRBD1 (6 bases). CDR1 and CDR2 (germline): GTSNPN, SVGIG (reference sequence). V was pared by 5 bases and J by 1 base, with 17 bases between. The CDR3 spans 15 residues. CDR3: CAWSTTGLPNTEAFF. The CDR3 region has the DNA TGTGCCTGGTCTACCACAGGGCTCCCGAACACTGAAGCTTTCTTT.

The rearrangement joins TRBV30 to TRBJ2-1; a possible D gene is TRBD1 (6 bases). The CDR3 consists of 14 residues. Deletions cut 2 bases from V and 4 bases from J, with 12 bases between. Germline V gene data show CDR1 as GTSNPN and CDR2 as SVGIG (reference sequence). CDR3 DNA sequence: TGTGCCTGGAGTCAAAACAGGGTTTACAATGAGCAGTTCTTC. Its translation is CAWSQNRVYNEQFF. Full variable domain (outside the CDR3, taken from reference TRBV30 and TRBJ2-1): SQTIHQWPATLVQPVGSPLSLECTVEGTSNPNLYWYRQAAGRGLQLLFYSVGIGQISSEVPQNLSASRPQDRQFILSSKKLLLSDSGFYLCAWSQNRVYNEQFFGPGTRLTVL.

J is TRBJ1-1 and V is TRBV29-1, with D uncertain. The CDR3 contains 10 residues. The ends were cut back, 4 bases at V and 8 bases at J, with 8 bases in the middle. Germline values: CDR1 SQVTM, CDR2 ANQGSEA. The CDR3 bases are TGCAGCGTTGTCAAGGGCGAAGCTTTCTTT. This gives the protein CSVVKGEAFF.

This chain joins TRBV6-5 and TRBJ2-4; D might be TRBD1 or TRBD2, each matching 5 bases. Trimming shortened V by 6 bases and J by 8 bases, and 20 bases separated the two germline ends. The V gene's germline CDR1 is MNHEY and CDR2 SVGAGI. This CDR3 is 15 amino acids long. CDR3 loop: CASSQRTNLGDIQYF. CDR3 nucleotides: TGTGCCAGCAGCCAACGGACCAATCTGGGGGACATTCAGTACTTC.

V is TRBV11-1 and J is TRBJ1-1, with 9 nucleotides matching TRBD1. V shed 3 bases and J 7 bases; nucleotides not matched to a gene: 6. Per the germline V gene, CDR1 is SGHAT and CDR2 is FQDESV (reference sequence). This CDR3 is 14 amino acids long. Here the CDR3 reads CASSFGGTGREAFF. The CDR3 DNA follows: TGTGCCAGCAGCTTTGGAGGGACAGGGCGTGAAGCTTTCTTT.

The chain joins TRBV5-1 to TRBJ1-6; 7 bases line up with TRBD1. The trim removed 4 bases at V and 2 bases at J, leaving 3 bases unmatched. The CDR3 sequence is 15 residues long. Germline CDR1 SGHRS, CDR2 YFSETQ. As DNA, the CDR3 is TGCGCCAGCAGCCCCGGGACAGCCTATAATTCACCCCTCCACTTT. It is translated as CASSPGTAYNSPLHF.

This clone was counted a few times. This chain connects TRBV12-5 to TRBJ1-6, with 7 bases that match TRBD1. V lost 1 base to trimming and J lost 7 bases; unmatched junction nucleotides: 1. The CDR3 spans 14 residues. Germline V lookup: CDR1 LGHNT, CDR2 FRNRAP. The CDR3 region has the DNA TGTGCTAGTGGTTTGGAAGGGGGCAATTCACCCCTCCACTTT. It is translated as CASGLEGGNSPLHF.

The J gene is TRBJ1-1, the V gene TRBV6-5, with D uncertain. Between the trimmed V and J ends, which lost 4 bases and 1 base, there was a span of 4 bases. The CDR3 contains 12 residues. The V gene's germline CDR1 is MNHEY and CDR2 SVGAGI. The DNA of the CDR3 is TGTGCCAGCAGTTTCCGGAACACTGAAGCTTTCTTT. Encoded protein: CASSFRNTEAFF.